This T cell receptor (beta chain) emerged from a study of cytomegalovirus exposure and HLA in healthy donors (dated by TCRdb to about 2017). Background on the whole study: The roughly 700 repertoires of the first cohort and the roughly 110 validation repertoires were produced on the same platform, according to a later analysis. Besides the first cohort of roughly 700 subjects, a separate validation cohort made up of 120 different subjects was used. The aim of the study was to test whether cataloging public T cell receptors could identify signatures of past pathogen exposure. High-throughput TCR immunosequencing, statistical association of individual TCRs with disease status, and machine learning were combined to predict cytomegalovirus infection status. The full study reports these points: All 120 or so repertoires were used to score co-occurrence in the validation cohort in a later analysis, because that analysis had no HLA typing for the cohort. It was suggested by the authors that the approach could potentially be generalized to other disease states and immunological phenotypes. Most TCR sequences were seen in very few donors, while some public TCRs were found in many individuals. In the study, about 150 TCR beta chains were listed as associated with cytomegalovirus. The classifier was reported to diagnose cytomegalovirus status with high specificity and sensitivity in both the original cohort and the validation cohort. Subsequent analysis determined that TCRs grouped into clusters in the first cohort also showed a tendency toward co-occurrence across the 120 or so validation repertoires, and about 94% of cluster scores exceeded 0. In vitro tests confirmed that a few of the cytomegalovirus-associated TCR beta chains recognize cytomegalovirus antigens.

Receptor libraries were prepared by the immunoSEQ multiplex PCR assay. As for how the authors treated the data: A statistical classification framework was developed to diagnose cytomegalovirus status using the catalog of TCR beta chain sequences. As stored in TCRdb, this immuneACCESS dataset retains in-frame rearrangements with V and J assigned. A fraction of the clones does not appear; measured against another copy, unresolved V genes explain less than half of the discrepancy, and the remainder lacks a known reason. V, J and clone size are those of that table, while D and trimming were read from the DNA. The sample records fewer than 250,000 clones, 80% to 85% of which are singletons. In total, the top ten clones hold about 14% of the sample. Donors formed part of the validation cohort, which comprised over a hundred subjects and was distinct from the first cohort of some 700 subjects. About this clone: The clone's antigen remains unknown. No quality values exist for individual bases; no much larger clone is one base distant.

This sequence was found in a woman aged 25 to 39 in good health and CMV-seropositive. Sample: PBMCs.

This receptor has the CDR3 CASSYSITSGANVLTF. At the DNA level, the sequence is TGTGCCAGCAGTTACTCGATAACCTCTGGGGCCAACGTCCTGACTTTC. The V and J genes are TRBV6-5 and TRBJ2-6; the D gene cannot be named for sure. The CDR3 sequence holds 16 residues, the cysteine and phenylalanine included. Only the CDR3 DNA is retained, 48 bases long and in frame from the first base. The junction shows trimming of 0 bases on V and 0 bases on J, plus 6 bases between the germline ends. The germline V gene supplies CDR1 MNHEY and CDR2 SVGAGI.